This T cell receptor (beta chain) was identified in a study of T cell changes during pregnancy in multiple sclerosis. This table comes from immunoSEQ multiplex PCR, and its TCRdb copy is limited to in-frame clones, with some not included. Of 100,000 or so clones in the sample, roughly 92% are singletons; the top ten hold 1.2%. The CDR3 is 15 amino acids. V lost 6 bases and J 1 base, leaving 15 bases between the germline ends. Germline CDR1 MRHNA, CDR2 SNTAGT. The receptor was derived from a female donor with multiple sclerosis, enrolled in a pregnancy study. The rearrangement links TRBV6-4 to TRBJ1-2, with D uncertain. The sequenced sample was peripheral blood, obtained in the second trimester of pregnancy. CDR3 DNA: TGTGCCAGCAGCCCTGGAGGAACAATTAACTATGGCTACACCTTC. The encoded protein is CASSPGGTINYGYTF.